This entry describes one TCR beta chain. In the authors' methods: Nucleated cell number was recorded as an estimate derived from reference gene primer amplification. Measured with immunoSEQ multiplex PCR; TCRdb has only the in-frame clones, and not every one. V and J calls and clone size follow that table, whereas D and trimming were derived from the DNA. The sample includes some 240,000 clones, approximately 80% of them seen just once. The data derive from a study of blood T cell repertoires in COVID-19. Across the whole study: Italy, Spain and the United States were the sources of the convalescent and acute COVID-19 samples. PBMCs, B-cell-depleted T cells, or T cells were the source of the cDNA or gDNA that made up the material.

Unmatched junction bases numbered 4, after V lost 5 bases and J lost 6 bases. This CDR3 is 13 amino acids long. This clonotype was sampled from a woman between 35 and 50 years old who had recovered from COVID-19. The chain carries TRBV12-3 or TRBV12-4 and TRBJ1-5, with TRBD1 matching over 7 bases. The sequencing input was peripheral blood. CDR3 amino acids: CASSDRDGQPQHF. CDR3 DNA: TGTGCCAGCAGTGACAGGGATGGTCAGCCCCAGCATTTT.